A selection of T cell receptor beta chains follows, all from one sample in a study of long-term antiretroviral therapy in people with HIV. Sequencing used immunoSEQ multiplex PCR; TCRdb keeps in-frame clones, though not all of them. The sample includes 25,000 to 30,000 clones, around 90% of them seen just once. This sample comprised unsorted PBMCs, obtained 3.2 years before starting antiretroviral therapy. The receptors come from a man aged 45 to 65 with HIV. The CDR3 runs from the conserved cysteine through the conserved F or W. Fields, in order: CDR3 protein, CDR3 DNA, J gene, D gene, clone size, V gene. D genes are given only for firm matches. Not all rows give a size; the values are once, few, many and, for expanded clones, a class.

cdr3_aa: CASSLEAENTGELFF
cdr3_nt: TGTGCCAGCAGCTTAGAGGCAGAGAACACCGGGGAGCTGTTTTTT
j_call: TRBJ2-2
d_call: -
clone_size: -
v_call: TRBV7-9

cdr3_aa: CASSLVSPGAGELFF
cdr3_nt: TGCGCCAGCAGCTTGGTTTCTCCCGGGGCCGGGGAGCTGTTTTTT
j_call: TRBJ2-2
d_call: -
clone_size: once
v_call: TRBV5-1

cdr3_aa: CASSPKGYGTYEKLFF
cdr3_nt: TGTGCCAGCTCACCTAAAGGGTATGGGACCTATGAAAAACTGTTTTTT
j_call: TRBJ1-4
d_call: -
clone_size: -
v_call: TRBV18

cdr3_aa: CASSSSGGSHNEQFF
cdr3_nt: TGTGCCAGCAGCTCCAGCGGGGGGTCCCACAATGAGCAGTTCTTC
j_call: TRBJ2-1
d_call: TRBD2
clone_size: -
v_call: TRBV7-3

cdr3_aa: CASSLTGTGYYEQYF
cdr3_nt: TGTGCCAGCAGCCTCACCGGGACAGGGTACTACGAGCAGTACTTC
j_call: TRBJ2-7
d_call: TRBD1
clone_size: -
v_call: TRBV28

cdr3_aa: CASSLDSGSGYTF
cdr3_nt: TGTGCCAGCAGCTTAGACAGCGGTAGCGGCTACACCTTC
j_call: TRBJ1-2
d_call: -
clone_size: -
v_call: TRBV7-9

cdr3_aa: CASSLGVGDGYTF
cdr3_nt: TGCGCCAGCAGCTTGGGGGTGGGCGATGGCTACACCTTC
j_call: TRBJ1-2
d_call: -
clone_size: -
v_call: TRBV5-1

cdr3_aa: CASSPGLAGISGEQFF
cdr3_nt: TGTGCCAGCTCACCAGGACTAGCGGGAATATCGGGTGAGCAGTTCTTC
j_call: TRBJ2-1
d_call: TRBD2
clone_size: -
v_call: TRBV18

cdr3_aa: CASSLGRGDEQFF
cdr3_nt: TGCGCCAGCAGCTTGGGGCGGGGCGATGAGCAGTTCTTC
j_call: TRBJ2-1
d_call: -
clone_size: -
v_call: TRBV5-1

cdr3_aa: CASSWGRHPSYGYTF
cdr3_nt: TGTGCCAGCAGTTGGGGCAGACACCCCTCCTATGGCTACACCTTC
j_call: TRBJ1-2
d_call: -
clone_size: -
v_call: TRBV28

cdr3_aa: CAWSKTEVYGYTF
cdr3_nt: TGTGCCTGGAGCAAGACAGAAGTCTATGGCTACACCTTC
j_call: TRBJ1-2
d_call: -
clone_size: -
v_call: TRBV30

cdr3_aa: CASSFTGGTNYGYTF
cdr3_nt: TGCGCCAGCAGCTTTACGGGGGGGACTAACTATGGCTACACCTTC
j_call: TRBJ1-2
d_call: -
clone_size: -
v_call: TRBV5-1

cdr3_aa: CSARSTDTQYF
cdr3_nt: TGCAGTGCTAGGAGCACAGATACGCAGTATTTT
j_call: TRBJ2-3
d_call: -
clone_size: -
v_call: TRBV20-1

cdr3_aa: CASSPPGNTEAFF
cdr3_nt: TGTGCCAGCAGCCCCCCGGGGAACACTGAAGCTTTCTTT
j_call: TRBJ1-1
d_call: -
clone_size: -
v_call: TRBV9

cdr3_aa: CASSLRAGGENTQYF
cdr3_nt: TGTGCCAGCAGCTTGCGAGCGGGGGGCGAAAATACGCAGTATTTT
j_call: TRBJ2-3
d_call: TRBD2
clone_size: -
v_call: TRBV5-6

cdr3_aa: CASSLGLRKGIPYSGNTIYF
cdr3_nt: TGTGCCAGCAGCTTAGGTCTACGAAAGGGGATCCCCTATTCTGGAAACACCATATATTTT
j_call: TRBJ1-3
d_call: -
clone_size: once
v_call: TRBV7-8

cdr3_aa: CASSLLAGGPNTQYF
cdr3_nt: TGTGCCAGCAGCTTGCTAGCGGGAGGGCCAAATACGCAGTATTTT
j_call: TRBJ2-3
d_call: TRBD2
clone_size: -
v_call: TRBV5-6

cdr3_aa: CASSLRSGPPTGELFF
cdr3_nt: TGTGCCAGCAGCTTAAGGTCAGGGCCCCCCACCGGGGAGCTGTTTTTT
j_call: TRBJ2-2
d_call: -
clone_size: -
v_call: TRBV7-8

cdr3_aa: CASSLLVGNYNEQFF
cdr3_nt: TGTGCCAGCTCCCTACTAGTGGGGAACTACAATGAGCAGTTCTTC
j_call: TRBJ2-1
d_call: -
clone_size: -
v_call: TRBV18

cdr3_aa: CASTRGQLITF
cdr3_nt: TGTGCCTCCACCCGGGGACAGCTGATCACCTTC
j_call: TRBJ1-2
d_call: TRBD1
clone_size: -
v_call: TRBV6-5

cdr3_aa: CASKVSGSGTEAFF
cdr3_nt: TGCGCCAGCAAAGTGTCGGGGTCCGGCACTGAAGCTTTCTTT
j_call: TRBJ1-1
d_call: -
clone_size: -
v_call: TRBV5-1

cdr3_aa: CSVPGQKTMNTEAFF
cdr3_nt: TGCAGCGTCCCCGGACAGAAAACCATGAACACTGAAGCTTTCTTT
j_call: TRBJ1-1
d_call: -
clone_size: -
v_call: TRBV29-1

cdr3_aa: CASSSSGAAYEQYF
cdr3_nt: TGTGCCAGCAGTTCTAGCGGGGCCGCGTACGAGCAGTACTTC
j_call: TRBJ2-7
d_call: TRBD2
clone_size: once
v_call: TRBV7-2

cdr3_aa: CASSVALGSGELFF
cdr3_nt: TGTGCCAGCAGCGTAGCTCTGGGGTCCGGGGAGCTGTTTTTT
j_call: TRBJ2-2
d_call: -
clone_size: -
v_call: TRBV9

cdr3_aa: CASSQKTGVGYTF
cdr3_nt: TGCGCCAGCAGCCAAAAGACAGGGGTAGGCTACACCTTC
j_call: TRBJ1-2
d_call: TRBD1
clone_size: -
v_call: TRBV4-1

cdr3_aa: CASSEDSSGNTIYF
cdr3_nt: TGCGCCAGCAGTGAGGACTCCTCTGGAAACACCATATATTTT
j_call: TRBJ1-3
d_call: -
clone_size: -
v_call: TRBV10-1

cdr3_aa: CASSGGLGPDTQYF
cdr3_nt: TGTGCCAGCAGTGGAGGACTCGGTCCAGATACGCAGTATTTT
j_call: TRBJ2-3
d_call: -
clone_size: -
v_call: TRBV2

cdr3_aa: CASSYSARTYEQYF
cdr3_nt: TGTGCCAGCAGTTACTCTGCCAGAACCTACGAGCAGTACTTC
j_call: TRBJ2-7
d_call: -
clone_size: few
v_call: TRBV6-5

cdr3_aa: CASSQGGTGVQETQYF
cdr3_nt: TGTGCCAGCAGCCAAGGGGGGACAGGGGTCCAAGAGACCCAGTACTTC
j_call: TRBJ2-5
d_call: TRBD1
clone_size: -
v_call: TRBV14

cdr3_aa: CASSYSRNQEQYF
cdr3_nt: TGTGCCAGCAGTTACTCGAGAAATCAAGAGCAGTACTTC
j_call: TRBJ2-7
d_call: -
clone_size: -
v_call: TRBV6-6

cdr3_aa: CASSIGWQETQYF
cdr3_nt: TGTGCCAGTAGTATCGGGTGGCAAGAGACCCAGTACTTC
j_call: TRBJ2-5
d_call: -
clone_size: -
v_call: TRBV19

cdr3_aa: CSVESGTGVGYTF
cdr3_nt: TGCAGCGTTGAATCCGGGACAGGGGTTGGCTACACCTTC
j_call: TRBJ1-2
d_call: TRBD1
clone_size: once
v_call: TRBV29-1

cdr3_aa: CASSQQLARTYEQYF
cdr3_nt: TGTGCCAGCAGTCAGCAACTAGCTCGAACCTACGAGCAGTACTTC
j_call: TRBJ2-7
d_call: -
clone_size: -
v_call: TRBV6-5

cdr3_aa: CASSLAGAGYGYTF
cdr3_nt: TGTGCCAGCAGCTTGGCAGGGGCTGGCTATGGCTACACCTTC
j_call: TRBJ1-2
d_call: -
clone_size: -
v_call: TRBV5-8

cdr3_aa: CASKGGVEPSQETQYF
cdr3_nt: TGTGCCAGTAAAGGGGGGGTAGAACCCTCCCAAGAGACCCAGTACTTC
j_call: TRBJ2-5
d_call: -
clone_size: -
v_call: TRBV27

cdr3_aa: CARPETGQPKNQPQHF
cdr3_nt: TGTGCCAGACCAGAGACAGGGCAGCCCAAAAATCAGCCCCAGCATTTT
j_call: TRBJ1-5
d_call: TRBD1
clone_size: -
v_call: TRBV19

cdr3_aa: CASSLPREREQFF
cdr3_nt: TGTGCCAGCAGCTTGCCGCGGGAGCGAGAGCAGTTCTTC
j_call: TRBJ2-1
d_call: TRBD2
clone_size: -
v_call: TRBV5-4

cdr3_aa: CASSSDPGSEQYF
cdr3_nt: TGTGCCAGCAGCTCCGATCCAGGGAGCGAGCAGTACTTC
j_call: TRBJ2-7
d_call: -
clone_size: -
v_call: TRBV7-3

cdr3_aa: CASSLQTGVNTEAFF
cdr3_nt: TGCGCCAGCAGCCTCCAGACAGGGGTGAACACTGAAGCTTTCTTT
j_call: TRBJ1-1
d_call: TRBD1
clone_size: -
v_call: TRBV5-1

cdr3_aa: CASSLVGQLQSYEQYF
cdr3_nt: TGTGCCAGCAGCTTAGTGGGGCAGCTCCAATCCTACGAGCAGTACTTC
j_call: TRBJ2-7
d_call: -
clone_size: -
v_call: TRBV11-2

cdr3_aa: CASSYSSTGGYTEAFF
cdr3_nt: TGCGCCAGCAGCTATTCCTCGACAGGAGGATACACTGAAGCTTTCTTT
j_call: TRBJ1-1
d_call: -
clone_size: -
v_call: TRBV5-1

cdr3_aa: CASSRRQENNYGYTF
cdr3_nt: TGTGCCAGCAGTCGAAGACAAGAAAATAACTATGGCTACACCTTC
j_call: TRBJ1-2
d_call: -
clone_size: -
v_call: TRBV2

cdr3_aa: CASSTAEAPPYF
cdr3_nt: TGTGCCAGTAGTACGGCGGAGGCCCCCCCGTACTTC
j_call: TRBJ2-5
d_call: -
clone_size: -
v_call: TRBV19

cdr3_aa: CASSNSGGGETQYF
cdr3_nt: TGTGCCAGCAGCAATTCAGGGGGCGGGGAGACCCAGTACTTC
j_call: TRBJ2-5
d_call: -
clone_size: -
v_call: TRBV21-1

cdr3_aa: CASSGRPGSSYEQYF
cdr3_nt: TGTGCCAGCAGCGGACGACCCGGGAGCTCCTACGAGCAGTACTTC
j_call: TRBJ2-7
d_call: -
clone_size: -
v_call: TRBV9

cdr3_aa: CASSEQGGTNQPQHF
cdr3_nt: TGTGCCAGCAGCGAACAGGGGGGGACAAATCAGCCCCAGCATTTT
j_call: TRBJ1-5
d_call: TRBD1
clone_size: -
v_call: TRBV2

cdr3_aa: CASSEALPGDVLTF
cdr3_nt: TGTGCCAGCAGTGAAGCGCTTCCGGGAGACGTCCTGACTTTC
j_call: TRBJ2-6
d_call: -
clone_size: -
v_call: TRBV2

cdr3_aa: CASGGLQGEKLFF
cdr3_nt: TGTGCCAGCGGGGGCCTACAGGGTGAAAAACTGTTTTTT
j_call: TRBJ1-4
d_call: -
clone_size: -
v_call: TRBV7-9

cdr3_aa: CASSMRTGFNQPQHF
cdr3_nt: TGTGCCAGTAGTATGCGGACAGGGTTCAATCAGCCCCAGCATTTT
j_call: TRBJ1-5
d_call: TRBD1
clone_size: once
v_call: TRBV19

cdr3_aa: CASSFTTNQPQHF
cdr3_nt: TGTGCCAGCAGCTTCACAACGAATCAGCCCCAGCATTTT
j_call: TRBJ1-5
d_call: -
clone_size: -
v_call: TRBV7-9

cdr3_aa: CATSRGAGNQPQHF
cdr3_nt: TGTGCCACCAGCAGAGGGGCAGGCAATCAGCCCCAGCATTTT
j_call: TRBJ1-5
d_call: -
clone_size: -
v_call: TRBV15